What follows is one T cell receptor (beta chain) and its context. Antigen specificity is unknown. This specimen includes other DNA sequences encoding the same CDR3. It was with 60 Vbeta and 13 Jbeta primers that the PCR ran. TCRdb's copy holds only in-frame clones and misses some; the assay was immunoSEQ multiplex PCR. The sample has fewer than 150,000 clones, around 85% seen once. The source of the sample is a study of cytomegalovirus exposure and HLA in healthy donors. Background on the study: Tens of millions of unique TCRs, all from HLA-typed donors, were included in an early release of the data. Membership in the Caucasian-associated ancestry cluster was found for about four fifths of 350 to 450 genotyped donors.

Study observations and caveats: Later findings reportedly placed an Asian-associated ancestry cluster below the roughly 660-donor mean for N-insertions.

This TCR was sampled from a woman aged 25-40 years in good health and CMV-seropositive. The sequenced sample was PBMCs.

The CDR3 protein is CAWSVGGGYTF. The CDR3, as DNA: TGTGCCTGGAGTGTAGGAGGCGGCTACACCTTC. The V and J genes are TRBV30 and TRBJ1-2; D is ambiguous. The CDR3 extends over 11 amino acids. Trimming removed 0 bases at V and 8 bases at J, with 7 bases between. From germline, CDR1 is GTSNPN and CDR2 SVGIG (reference sequence). Looking up the rest from reference TRBV30 and TRBJ1-2 gives the full variable domain: SQTIHQWPATLVQPVGSPLSLECTVEGTSNPNLYWYRQAAGRGLQLLFYSVGIGQISSEVPQNLSASRPQDRQFILSSKKLLLSDSGFYLCAWSVGGGYTFGSGTRLTVV.